These 14 T cell receptor beta chains were all obtained from the same sample, sequenced in a study of T cell responses to AZD1222 COVID-19 vaccine. Only in-frame clones appear in the TCRdb table, and some are missing; sequencing was by immunoSEQ multiplex PCR. The sample includes about 190,000 clones, approximately 91% seen only once; the top ten take over 0.85%. This material consisted of peripheral blood, taken on day 0 of AZD1222 vaccination. These receptors came from an adult in good health.

The chain links TRBV6-2 or TRBV6-3 to TRBJ2-5; 7 bases fit TRBD1. Germline trimming cut 4 bases from V and 3 bases from J; bases unmatched to any gene: 2. There are 13 residues in the CDR3. Germline V gene data show CDR1 as MNHEY and CDR2 as SVGEGT. The CDR3 region is CASSLGQKETQYF. The CDR3 bases are TGTGCCAGCAGTTTGGGACAGAAAGAGACCCAGTACTTC.

The J gene is TRBJ2-3, the V gene TRBV5-1; D perhaps matches TRBD2 (6 bases). The CDR3 sequence is 14 residues long. V lost 7 bases, J lost 4 bases, and 16 bases lay in between. Germline CDR1 and CDR2: SGHRS and YFSETQ. The CDR3 is CASSVLPGADTQYF. The CDR3 DNA follows: TGCGCCAGCTCGGTGCTTCCGGGAGCAGATACGCAGTATTTT.

The rearrangement uses TRBV7-9 and TRBJ1-1; D remains ambiguous. V gave up 7 bases and J gave up 0 bases, with 18 bases separating them. Germline V gene data show CDR1 as SEHNR and CDR2 as FQNEAQ (reference sequence). The CDR3 consists of 16 residues. The CDR3 reads CASTPVGSGMNTEAFF. The CDR3 DNA sequence: TGTGCCAGCACACCCGTCGGGAGTGGAATGAACACTGAAGCTTTCTTT.

The genes are TRBV9 and TRBJ1-1; D call uncertain. The germline gives CDR1 SGDLS, CDR2 YYNGEE. Trimming pared 3 bases from V and 0 bases from J, leaving 9 bases between. The CDR3 length is 14 residues. This chain's CDR3 is CASSAVGLNTEAFF. The CDR3 DNA reads TGTGCCAGCAGCGCCGTCGGCTTGAACACTGAAGCTTTCTTT.

The rearrangement links TRBV7-8 to TRBJ1-1; no firm D call. The ends were cut back, 5 bases at V and 5 bases at J, with 9 bases in the middle. The CDR3 spans 12 residues. CDR1 is SGHVS, CDR2 FQNEAQ, per germline. This CDR3 reads CASSQGWTEAFF. CDR3 nucleotide sequence: TGTGCCAGCAGCCAAGGGTGGACTGAAGCTTTCTTT.

The V call is TRBV15, the J call TRBJ1-4, with a possible D match to TRBD1 (5 bases). Trimming pared 1 base from V and 6 bases from J, leaving 15 bases between. This CDR3 spans 16 amino acids. The germline gives CDR1 LNHNV, CDR2 YYDKDF (reference sequence). CDR3 sequence (DNA): TGTGCCACCAGCAGAGGGGGCAGGGTCGGGGATGAAAAACTGTTTTTT. Protein sequence: CATSRGGRVGDEKLFF.

The V gene is TRBV29-1, the J gene TRBJ2-5; D gene unclear. V dropped 3 bases and J dropped 5 bases, with 16 bases sitting between them. The CDR3 has 14 amino acids. Per the germline V gene, CDR1 is SQVTM and CDR2 is ANQGSEA. CDR3 sequence reads: CSVEVVRAMETQYF. The CDR3 nucleotides read TGCAGCGTTGAGGTGGTTCGGGCAATGGAGACCCAGTACTTC. The complete variable domain, with remaining parts taken from reference TRBV29-1 and TRBJ2-5, reads SAVISQKPSRDICQRGTSLTIQCQVDSQVTMMFWYRQQPGQSLTLIATANQGSEATYESGFVIDKFPISRPNLTFSTLTVSNMSPEDSSIYLCSVEVVRAMETQYFGPGTRLLVL.

The V gene is TRBV29-1, the J gene TRBJ2-1; D is ambiguous. This CDR3 is 13 amino acids long. Per the germline V gene, CDR1 is SQVTM and CDR2 is ANQGSEA. V was shortened by 7 bases and J by 6 bases, with 16 bases between the two germline ends. Here the CDR3 DNA reads TGCAGCGCCTCGCGGTCAGGCCCCAATGAGCAGTTCTTC. Translating gives CSASRSGPNEQFF.

This chain links TRBV9 with TRBJ2-7; TRBD1 matches at 7 bases. Germline assignment: CDR1 SGDLS and CDR2 YYNGEE. Trimming took 0 bases from V and 6 from J; bases not matched to a gene: 6. The length of the CDR3 is 14 residues. The CDR3 DNA sequence: TGTGCCAGCAGCGTAGTGCCAGGGGGTAGCGAGCAGTACTTC. Its protein product is CASSVVPGGSEQYF.

V gene TRBV5-6 combines with J gene TRBJ1-1; D is perhaps TRBD1 (6 bases). Looked up from germline, CDR1 is SGHDT and CDR2 is YYEEEE. V shed 0 bases and J shed 11 bases, with 17 bases lying between them. CDR3 length: 14 residues. CDR3 sequence reads: CASSLAGTLGSAFF. The CDR3, as DNA: TGTGCCAGCAGCTTGGCCGGGACACTGGGGTCTGCTTTCTTT.

Here the CDR3 DNA reads TGTGCCAGTAGCAACAGGTTCCAAGAGACCCAGTACTTC. As protein: CASSNRFQETQYF. The chain carries TRBV19 and TRBJ2-5; D perhaps matches TRBD1 (5 bases). CDR1 and CDR2 (germline): LNHDA, SQIVND (reference sequence). The CDR3 is 13 amino acids. The V gene lost 6 bases and the J gene lost 1 base, with 9 bases spanning the gap.

The chain couples TRBV11-1 to TRBJ1-6, with 8 nucleotides matching TRBD1. The CDR3 extends over 16 amino acids. The ends lost 3 bases at V and 7 bases at J; junction bases unmatched: 8. The germline V gene encodes CDR1 SGHAT and CDR2 FQDESV (reference sequence). CDR3 nucleotide sequence: TGTGCCAGCAGCTTGCAGACAGGGGCGAGCAATTCACCCCTCCACTTT. Protein: CASSLQTGASNSPLHF.

The V and J genes are TRBV5-1 and TRBJ2-3; D tentatively reads TRBD1 or TRBD2 (5 bases each). Germline V gene data show CDR1 as SGHRS and CDR2 as YFSETQ. CDR3 length equals 15 residues. Trimming stripped 6 bases from V and 0 bases from J, with 14 bases between. Here the CDR3 DNA reads TGCGCCAGCAACCGGGACGCAGTCAGCACAGATACGCAGTATTTT. Protein: CASNRDAVSTDTQYF. Full variable domain (remainder filled in from reference TRBV5-1 and TRBJ2-3): KAGVTQTPRYLIKTRGQQVTLSCSPISGHRSVSWYQQTPGQGLQFLFEYFSETQRNKGNFPGRFSGRQFSNSRSEMNVSTLELGDSALYLCASNRDAVSTDTQYFGPGTRLTVL.

The chain couples TRBV3-1 (or the pseudogene TRBV3-2) to TRBJ2-7; no reliable D call. The CDR3 is 15 amino acids. V was cut by 0 bases and J by 0 bases, with 9 bases left in between. CDR1 and CDR2 from the germline V gene are LGHDT and YNNKEL (reference sequence). The CDR3 spells CASSQESLNSYEQYF. In DNA, the CDR3 is TGTGCCAGCAGCCAAGAGAGCTTGAACTCCTACGAGCAGTACTTC.